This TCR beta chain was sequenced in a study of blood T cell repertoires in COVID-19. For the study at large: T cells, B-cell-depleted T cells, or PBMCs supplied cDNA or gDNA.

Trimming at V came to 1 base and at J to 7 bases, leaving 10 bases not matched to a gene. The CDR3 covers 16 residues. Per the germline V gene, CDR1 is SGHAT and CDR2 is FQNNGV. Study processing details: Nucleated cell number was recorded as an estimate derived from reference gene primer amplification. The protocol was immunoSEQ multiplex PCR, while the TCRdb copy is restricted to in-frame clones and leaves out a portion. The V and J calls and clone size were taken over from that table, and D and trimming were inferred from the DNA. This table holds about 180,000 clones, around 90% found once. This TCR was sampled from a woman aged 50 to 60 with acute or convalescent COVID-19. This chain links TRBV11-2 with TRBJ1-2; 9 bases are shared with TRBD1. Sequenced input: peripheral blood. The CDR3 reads CASSLGAPGQGSGYTF. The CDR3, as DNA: TGTGCCAGCAGCTTAGGTGCACCGGGACAGGGTTCTGGCTACACCTTC.